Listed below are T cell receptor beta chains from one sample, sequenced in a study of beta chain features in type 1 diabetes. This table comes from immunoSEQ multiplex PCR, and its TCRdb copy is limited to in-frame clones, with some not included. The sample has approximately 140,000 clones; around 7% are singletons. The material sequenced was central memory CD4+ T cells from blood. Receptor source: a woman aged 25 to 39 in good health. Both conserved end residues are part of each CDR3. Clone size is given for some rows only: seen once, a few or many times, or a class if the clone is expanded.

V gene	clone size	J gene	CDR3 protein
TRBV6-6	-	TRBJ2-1	CASIEASGTNEQFF
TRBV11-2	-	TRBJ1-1	CASSYIQGTEAFF
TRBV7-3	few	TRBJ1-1	CASSLVPGQIEAFF
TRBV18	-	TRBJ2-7	CASSPGGQSHF
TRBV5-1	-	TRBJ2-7	CASSLDYEQYF
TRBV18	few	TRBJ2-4	CASSSENIQYF
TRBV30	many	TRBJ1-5	CAWTEQGVNQPQHF
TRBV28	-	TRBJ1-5	CASRETGTHQPQHF
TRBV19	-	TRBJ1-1	CASSAEFGYEAAFF
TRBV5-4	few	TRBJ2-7	CASSPRLTGGDEQYF
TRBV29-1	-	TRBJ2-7	CSVNTGTGGIYEQYF
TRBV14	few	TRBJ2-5	CASSQGVTSGRETQYF
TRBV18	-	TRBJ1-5	CASSPAGASNQPQHF
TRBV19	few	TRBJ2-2	CASSRNKREGPLGTGELFF
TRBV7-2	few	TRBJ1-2	CASSPPGERGYTF
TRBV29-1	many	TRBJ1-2	CSVGDSVNYGYTF
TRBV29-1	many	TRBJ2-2	CSVDTGTGLGTGELFF
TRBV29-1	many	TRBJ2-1	CSVAGTSGNNEQFF
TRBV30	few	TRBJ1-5	CAWSPPGQGDQPQHF
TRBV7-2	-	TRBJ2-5	CASSSILSGRREETQYF
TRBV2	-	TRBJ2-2	CASSVNRGKTGELFF
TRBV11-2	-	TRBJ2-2	CASSLISGVNTGELFF
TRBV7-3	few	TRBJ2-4	CASSPMGQGGIQYF
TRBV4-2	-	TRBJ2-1	CASSQEGAYNEQFF
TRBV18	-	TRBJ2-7	CASSPDGVVGGQYF
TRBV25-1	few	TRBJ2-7	CASKSENTYEQYF
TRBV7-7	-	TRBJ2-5	CASSTRQGSFYLETQYF